The source of this T cell receptor beta chain is a study of tumour-infiltrating T cells in Burkitt lymphoma. Points from the study as a whole: Several public clonotypes recurred in numerous Burkitt lymphoma patients.

Trimming removed 6 bases at V and 4 bases at J, with 15 bases between. This CDR3 is built from 14 residues. The germline V gene encodes CDR1 MNHNY and CDR2 SVGAGI (reference sequence). This clone was counted a few times. Its antigen is not known. Clones were sequenced by immunoSEQ multiplex PCR, and TCRdb holds only the in-frame ones, with some missing. In the table there are approximately 46,000 clones, more than 25% of which are singletons. The receptor comes from a human donor with Burkitt lymphoma. Input material: tumor tissue. V and J are TRBV6-6 and TRBJ1-2; D not certain. The CDR3 coding sequence is TGTGCCAGCAGCCCCCCTGGGCGGGGCTATGGCTACACCTTC. This sequence encodes CASSPPGRGYGYTF.